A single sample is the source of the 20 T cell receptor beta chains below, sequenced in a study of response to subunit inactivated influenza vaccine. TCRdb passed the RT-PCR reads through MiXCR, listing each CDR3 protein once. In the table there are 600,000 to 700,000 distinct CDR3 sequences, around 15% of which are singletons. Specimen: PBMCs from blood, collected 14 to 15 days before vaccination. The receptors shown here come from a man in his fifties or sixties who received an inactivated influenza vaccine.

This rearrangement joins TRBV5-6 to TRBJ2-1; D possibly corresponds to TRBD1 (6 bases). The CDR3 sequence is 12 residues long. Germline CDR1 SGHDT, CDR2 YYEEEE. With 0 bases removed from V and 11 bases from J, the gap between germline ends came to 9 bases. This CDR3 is CASSLATGQQFF. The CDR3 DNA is TGTGCCAGCAGCTTGGCCACAGGGCAGCAGTTCTTC.

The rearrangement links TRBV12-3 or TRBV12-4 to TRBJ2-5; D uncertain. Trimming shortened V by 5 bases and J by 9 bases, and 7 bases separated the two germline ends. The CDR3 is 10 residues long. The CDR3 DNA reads TGTGCCAGCAGTGCTCGATCCCAGTACTTC. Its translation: CASSARSQYF.

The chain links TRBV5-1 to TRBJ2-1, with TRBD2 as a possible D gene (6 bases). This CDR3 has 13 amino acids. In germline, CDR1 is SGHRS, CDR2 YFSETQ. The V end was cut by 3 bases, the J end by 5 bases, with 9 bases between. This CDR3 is CASSWDFHNEQFF. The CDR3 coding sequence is TGCGCCAGCAGCTGGGACTTTCACAATGAGCAGTTCTTC.

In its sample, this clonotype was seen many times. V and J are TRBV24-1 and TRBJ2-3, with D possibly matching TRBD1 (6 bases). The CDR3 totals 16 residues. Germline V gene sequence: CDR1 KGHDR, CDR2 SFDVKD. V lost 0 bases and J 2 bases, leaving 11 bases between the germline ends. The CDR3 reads CATSDLSGDPTDTQYF. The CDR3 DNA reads TGTGCCACCAGTGATTTGTCAGGGGACCCCACAGATACGCAGTATTTT.

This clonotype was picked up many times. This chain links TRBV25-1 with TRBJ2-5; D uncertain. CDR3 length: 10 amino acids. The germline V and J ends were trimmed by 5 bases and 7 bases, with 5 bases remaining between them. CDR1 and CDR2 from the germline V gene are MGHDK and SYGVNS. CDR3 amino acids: CASSRGTQYF. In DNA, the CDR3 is TGTGCCAGCAGTCGCGGGACCCAGTACTTC.

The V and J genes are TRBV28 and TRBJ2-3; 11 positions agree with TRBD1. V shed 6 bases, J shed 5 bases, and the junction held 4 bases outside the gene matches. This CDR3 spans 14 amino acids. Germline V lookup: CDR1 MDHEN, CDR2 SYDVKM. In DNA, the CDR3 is TGTGCCAGCAGCGGACAGGGGGCCGAAGATACGCAGTATTTT. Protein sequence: CASSGQGAEDTQYF. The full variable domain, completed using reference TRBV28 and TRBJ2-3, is DVKVTQSSRYLVKRTGEKVFLECVQDMDHENMFWYRQDPGLGLRLIYFSYDVKMKEKGDIPEGYSVSREKKERFSLILESASTNQTSMYLCASSGQGAEDTQYFGPGTRLTVL.

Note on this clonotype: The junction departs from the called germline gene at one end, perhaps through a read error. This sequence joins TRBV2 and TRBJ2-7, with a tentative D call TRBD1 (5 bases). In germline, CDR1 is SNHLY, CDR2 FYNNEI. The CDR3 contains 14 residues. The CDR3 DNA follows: TGTGCCAGCAGTGGACAGCTGAGCTCCTACGAGCAGTCCTTC. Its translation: CASSGQLSSYEQSF.

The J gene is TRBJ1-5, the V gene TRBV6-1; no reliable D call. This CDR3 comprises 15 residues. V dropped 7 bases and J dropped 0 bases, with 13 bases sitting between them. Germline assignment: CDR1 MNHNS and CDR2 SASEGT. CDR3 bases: TGTGCCAGCATTCTAAAGTCCTATAGCAATCAGCCCCAGCATTTT. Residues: CASILKSYSNQPQHF.

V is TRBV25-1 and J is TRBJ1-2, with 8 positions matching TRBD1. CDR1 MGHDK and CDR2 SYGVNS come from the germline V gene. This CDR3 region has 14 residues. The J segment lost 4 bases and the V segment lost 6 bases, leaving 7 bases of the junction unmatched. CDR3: CASSRTGSGYGYTF. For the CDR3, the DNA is TGTGCCAGCAGCAGGACAGGGTCGGGCTATGGCTACACCTTC.

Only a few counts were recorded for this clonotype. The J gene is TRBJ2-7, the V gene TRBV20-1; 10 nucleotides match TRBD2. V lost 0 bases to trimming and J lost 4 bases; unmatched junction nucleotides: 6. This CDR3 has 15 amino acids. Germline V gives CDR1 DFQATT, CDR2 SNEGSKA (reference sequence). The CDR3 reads CSARDGAGGPYEQYF. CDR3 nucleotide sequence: TGCAGTGCTAGAGATGGAGCGGGAGGGCCTTACGAGCAGTACTTC.

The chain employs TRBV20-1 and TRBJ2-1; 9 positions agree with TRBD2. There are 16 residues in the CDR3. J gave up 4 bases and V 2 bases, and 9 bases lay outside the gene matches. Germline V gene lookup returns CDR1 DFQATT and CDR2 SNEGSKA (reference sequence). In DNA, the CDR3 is TGCAGTGCTAGACGGCGGGAGGGTACGGTTTACAATGAGCAGTTCTTC. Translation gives CSARRREGTVYNEQFF.

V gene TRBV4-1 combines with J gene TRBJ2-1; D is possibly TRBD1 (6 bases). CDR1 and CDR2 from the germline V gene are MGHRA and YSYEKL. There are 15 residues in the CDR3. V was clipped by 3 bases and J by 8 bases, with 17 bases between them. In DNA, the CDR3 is TGCGCCAGCAGCCAGGGGGCGTCTAGTCCCTATGAGCAGTTCTTC. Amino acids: CASSQGASSPYEQFF.

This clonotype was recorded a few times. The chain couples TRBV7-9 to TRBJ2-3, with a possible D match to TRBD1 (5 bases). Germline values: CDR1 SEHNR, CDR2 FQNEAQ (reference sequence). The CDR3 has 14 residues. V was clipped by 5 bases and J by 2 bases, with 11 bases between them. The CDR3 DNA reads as TGTGCCAGCAGCCCAGGGTTTCTCACAGATACGCAGTATTTT. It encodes CASSPGFLTDTQYF.

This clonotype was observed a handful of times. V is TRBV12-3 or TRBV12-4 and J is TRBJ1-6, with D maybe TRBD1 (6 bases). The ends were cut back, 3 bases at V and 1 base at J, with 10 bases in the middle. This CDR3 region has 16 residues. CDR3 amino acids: CASSLSGASYNSPLHF. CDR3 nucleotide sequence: TGTGCCAGCAGTTTGTCGGGGGCATCCTATAATTCACCCCTCCACTTT.

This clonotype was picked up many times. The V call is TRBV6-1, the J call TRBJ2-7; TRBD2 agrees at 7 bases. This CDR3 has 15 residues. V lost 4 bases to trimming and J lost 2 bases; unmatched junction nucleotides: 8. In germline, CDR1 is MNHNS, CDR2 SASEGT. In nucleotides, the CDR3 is TGTGCCAGCAGTGCTCGACTAGCCCTTACCTACGAGCAGTACTTC. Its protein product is CASSARLALTYEQYF.

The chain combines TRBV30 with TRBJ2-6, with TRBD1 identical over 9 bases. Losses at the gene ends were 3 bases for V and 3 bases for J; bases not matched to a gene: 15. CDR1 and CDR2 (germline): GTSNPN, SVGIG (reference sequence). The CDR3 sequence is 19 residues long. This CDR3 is CAWRKNVPGQGFGANVLTF. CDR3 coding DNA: TGTGCCTGGAGGAAAAATGTTCCGGGACAGGGTTTTGGGGCCAACGTCCTGACTTTC.

The CDR3 reads CASSQGPGRYYEQYF. For the CDR3, the DNA is TGTGCCAGCAGCCAAGGCCCAGGGCGCTACTACGAGCAGTACTTC. This sequence joins TRBV3-1 and TRBJ2-7, with D perhaps matching TRBD1 (5 bases). This CDR3 contains 15 residues. Germline values: CDR1 LGHDT, CDR2 YNNKEL (reference sequence). The V gene lost 1 base and the J gene lost 3 bases, with 13 bases spanning the gap.

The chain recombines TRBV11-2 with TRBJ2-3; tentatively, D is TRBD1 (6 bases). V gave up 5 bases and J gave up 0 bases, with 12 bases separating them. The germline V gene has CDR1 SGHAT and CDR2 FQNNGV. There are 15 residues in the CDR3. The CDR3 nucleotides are TGTGCCAGCAGCCGTGAAGGACAGAGCACAGATACGCAGTATTTT. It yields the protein CASSREGQSTDTQYF.

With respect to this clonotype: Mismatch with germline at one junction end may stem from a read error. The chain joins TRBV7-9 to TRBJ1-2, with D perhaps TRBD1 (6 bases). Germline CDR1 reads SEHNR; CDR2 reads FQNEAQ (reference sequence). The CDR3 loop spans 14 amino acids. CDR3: CASSPALGGYGYTF. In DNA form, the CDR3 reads TGTGCCAGCAGCCCGGCCCTCGGGGGCTATGGATACACCTTC.

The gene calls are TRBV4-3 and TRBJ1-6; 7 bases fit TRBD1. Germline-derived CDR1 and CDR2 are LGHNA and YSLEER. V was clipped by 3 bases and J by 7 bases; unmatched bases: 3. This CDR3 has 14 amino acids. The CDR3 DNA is TGCGCCAGCAGCCACAGACAGGGAAATTCACCCCTCCACTTT. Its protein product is CASSHRQGNSPLHF.